These 4 T cell receptor beta chains came from one sample sequenced in a study of graft-versus-host responses after intestinal transplantation. The protocol was immunoSEQ multiplex PCR, while the TCRdb copy is restricted to in-frame clones and leaves out a portion. The table records roughly 100,000 clones, 92% of them present only once. These TCRs are of unknown antigen specificity. The material was unstimulated CD8+ T cells sorted from spleen or lymph node cells, obtained before transplant. These TCRs come from a human donor who was the organ donor for an intestinal transplant.

The V gene is TRBV29-1, the J gene TRBJ1-2; 7 bases are a match to TRBD1. Germline V gives CDR1 SQVTM, CDR2 ANQGSEA. The CDR3 extends over 14 amino acids. The V and J ends lost 6 bases and 4 bases, in that order; junction bases with no gene match: 11. CDR3 in DNA: TGCAGCGTACCTTTCCTTGACAGGGCCTATGGCTACACCTTC. This gives the protein CSVPFLDRAYGYTF.

The rearrangement links TRBV6-5 to TRBJ2-4; D gene ambiguous. The CDR3 is 14 amino acids. V was trimmed by 5 bases and J by 3 bases, leaving 11 bases between them. The germline gives CDR1 MNHEY, CDR2 SVGAGI. The CDR3 DNA sequence: TGTGCCAGCAGTCCGGAGATTGGCAAAAACATTCAGTACTTC. Protein sequence: CASSPEIGKNIQYF.

CDR3 sequence: CASSFGQFYEQYF. As DNA, the CDR3 is TGTGCCAGCAGTTTCGGACAGTTCTACGAGCAGTACTTC. The rearrangement joins TRBV28 to TRBJ2-7, with D maybe TRBD1 (6 bases). V was shortened by 3 bases and J by 3 bases, with 9 bases between the two germline ends. The CDR3 covers 13 residues. CDR1 and CDR2 (germline): MDHEN, SYDVKM.

The rearrangement uses TRBV29-1 and TRBJ2-2; TRBD1 matches 8 bases. Losses at the gene ends were 7 bases for V and 7 bases for J; bases not matched to a gene: 14. Per germline, CDR1 SQVTM and CDR2 ANQGSEA. This CDR3 spans 15 amino acids. CDR3 coding DNA: TGCAGCGCTACTACTGGGACAGGCGCATTCGGGGAGCTGTTTTTT. Translating gives CSATTGTGAFGELFF.